This T cell receptor beta chain was found in a study of shared clonotypes between healthy human individuals. With regard to this clone: This CDR3 is also generated by other DNA sequences in the sample.

CCR7-negative CD45RA+ TemRA cells were combined with CD45RO+ cells to form CD8 memory. At a deep level, the assay was run. Assay used: immunoSEQ multiplex PCR; TCRdb lists only in-frame clones, some missing. The data contain around 300,000 clones, around nine tenths of them singletons. The CDR3 is 13 amino acids. V lost 2 bases and J 2 bases, leaving 7 bases between the germline ends. CDR1 is MNHEY, CDR2 SVGAGI, per germline. Sequencing used memory CD8+ T cells sorted from blood. Subset denoted: CD45RO+ cells pooled with CCR7-negative TemRA cells. V is TRBV6-5 and J is TRBJ2-7, with D unclear. The sequence derives from a man between 18 and 29 years old in good health. The CDR3 spells CASSYRQTYEQYF. The DNA for the CDR3 is TGTGCCAGCAGTTACCGGCAGACCTACGAGCAGTACTTC.